The following is a T cell receptor beta chain sequence with its context. What it recognizes is unknown. PCR involved 60 Vbeta and 13 Jbeta primers. Generated by immunoSEQ multiplex PCR, the TCRdb table keeps only in-frame clones and is missing some. Its listing shows 95,000 to 150,000 clones. This entry belongs to a study of cytomegalovirus exposure and HLA in healthy donors. About the study: Clustering assigned 81% of the approximately 400 genotyped donors to the Caucasian-associated ancestry cluster.

V was clipped by 0 bases and J by 1 base; unmatched bases: 6. The CDR3 sequence is 16 residues long. Per germline, CDR1 KGHSH and CDR2 LQKENI. Points from the study as a whole: Per a prior analysis, the majority of TCR beta V segments were productive roughly 90% or roughly 30% of the time.

The receptor's source is a man between 18 and 29 years old in good health and CMV-seronegative. The sequenced sample consisted of PBMCs. J is TRBJ2-7 and V is TRBV18, with 7 bases that match TRBD2. The CDR3 region has the DNA TGTGCCAGCTCACCACCGAGCGGGGCCGATTCCTACGAGCAGTACTTC. Residues: CASSPPSGADSYEQYF. Looking up the rest from reference TRBV18 and TRBJ2-7 gives the full variable domain: NAGVMQNPRHLVRRRGQEARLRCSPMKGHSHVYWYRQLPEEGLKFMVYLQKENIIDESGMPKERFSAEFPKEGPSILRIQQVVRGDSAAYFCASSPPSGADSYEQYFGPGTRLTVT.